Following are 29 T cell receptor beta chains from one sample sequenced in a study of HIV-infected patients and healthy controls. MiXCR, applied by TCRdb to the 5' RACE reads, yields one record per CDR3 protein. The sample shows tens of thousands of distinct CDR3 sequences, roughly 19% of them seen only once. Material for sequencing was CD4+ T cells from blood. The receptors derive from a human donor in good health.

In this sample, this clonotype turned up once. The chain uses TRBV30 and TRBJ1-2; D remains ambiguous. V was trimmed by 0 bases and J by 4 bases, leaving 6 bases between them. CDR1 is GTSNPN, CDR2 SVGIG, per germline (reference sequence). There are 12 residues in the CDR3. The CDR3 reads CAWSVEAYGYTF. For the CDR3, the DNA is TGTGCCTGGAGTGTTGAGGCCTATGGCTACACCTTC.

This clonotype was seen repeatedly, ten times or more. The chain is built from TRBV7-3 and TRBJ2-2, with 9 positions matching TRBD1. The CDR3 loop spans 17 amino acids. Losses at the gene ends were 5 bases for V and 6 bases for J; bases not matched to a gene: 13. Germline loops: CDR1 SGHTA, CDR2 FQGTGA. CDR3 DNA sequence: TGTGCCAGCAGCCCAACCCGGGACAGGGTCTTATCCGGGGAGCTGTTTTTT. Its protein product is CASSPTRDRVLSGELFF. Filled out from reference TRBV7-3 and TRBJ2-2, the complete variable domain reads GAGVSQTPSNKVTEKGKYVELRCDPISGHTALYWYRQSLGQGPEFLIYFQGTGAADDSGLPNDRFFAVRPEGSVSTLKIQRTERGDSAVYLCASSPTRDRVLSGELFFGEGSRLTVL.

This clonotype was counted ten times or more. The rearrangement joins TRBV10-3 to TRBJ2-1; D remains unclear. Per germline, CDR1 ENHRY and CDR2 SYGVKD. The CDR3 covers 15 residues. V lost 5 bases to trimming and J lost 5 bases, with 16 bases between them. CDR3 sequence reads: CAISTGRITDNEQFF. CDR3 DNA: TGTGCCATCAGTACCGGGCGGATTACAGACAATGAGCAGTTCTTC.

This clonotype was recorded a few times. V is TRBV5-6 and J is TRBJ2-1; perhaps TRBD2 as D (6 bases). V was trimmed by 4 bases and J by 5 bases, leaving 19 bases between them. Germline V gene lookup returns CDR1 SGHDT and CDR2 YYEEEE. The CDR3 sequence is 16 residues long. The CDR3 spells CASSGGTAAYDNEQFF. As DNA, the CDR3 is TGTGCCAGCAGCGGGGGGACCGCCGCTTACGACAATGAGCAGTTCTTC.

This clonotype occurred a few times. V is TRBV20-1 and J is TRBJ2-2; 9 bases fit TRBD2. Per germline, CDR1 DFQATT and CDR2 SNEGSKA (reference sequence). V gave up 3 bases and J gave up 4 bases; unmatched junction bases: 6. This CDR3 comprises 15 residues. CDR3: CSARLAGKLTGELFF. CDR3 in DNA: TGCAGTGCTAGGCTAGCGGGGAAACTCACCGGGGAGCTGTTTTTT.

This chain joins TRBV7-3 and TRBJ1-4; no clear D. In germline, CDR1 is SGHTA, CDR2 FQGTGA. The CDR3 contains 18 residues. With 2 bases removed from V and 0 bases from J, the gap between germline ends came to 16 bases. CDR3 in amino acids: CASSLYANPVATNEKLFF. As DNA, the CDR3 is TGTGCCAGCAGCTTATACGCCAATCCCGTTGCAACTAATGAAAAACTGTTTTTT.

The V and J genes are TRBV2 and TRBJ2-5; the D is unclear. The length of the CDR3 is 17 residues. The ends were cut back, 0 bases at V and 5 bases at J, with 19 bases in the middle. The germline V gene encodes CDR1 SNHLY and CDR2 FYNNEI. The CDR3 loop reads CASSEAPRGSRGETQYF. As DNA, the CDR3 is TGTGCCAGCAGTGAAGCACCTCGTGGTAGCCGAGGCGAGACCCAGTACTTC.

In its sample, this clonotype was seen many times. The rearrangement joins TRBV5-1 to TRBJ1-1; D is possibly TRBD1 (5 bases). This CDR3 spans 14 amino acids. Deletions cut 0 bases from V and 1 base from J, with 7 bases between. Germline CDR1 reads SGHRS; CDR2 reads YFSETQ. CDR3 protein: CASSLGDGNTEAFF. Here the CDR3 DNA reads TGCGCCAGCAGCTTGGGGGACGGGAACACTGAAGCTTTCTTT.

This clonotype was counted only a few times. This rearrangement joins TRBV5-7 to TRBJ1-5; D may be TRBD1 (6 bases). TRBV5-7 is labeled an ORF, and its function is uncertain. The CDR3 consists of 16 residues. V gave up 4 bases and J gave up 1 base, with 15 bases separating them. In nucleotides, the CDR3 is TGTGCCAGCAGCCCAGGACAGCCCTCAAGCAATCAGCCCCAGCATTTT. It yields the protein CASSPGQPSSNQPQHF.

This chain connects TRBV5-5 to TRBJ1-3; D unresolved. V lost 0 bases and J lost 0, with 13 bases in between. The germline V gene encodes CDR1 SGHKS and CDR2 YYEKEE (reference sequence). The CDR3 contains 17 residues. The CDR3: CASSLAETPSSGNTIYF. In DNA, the CDR3 is TGTGCCAGCAGCTTGGCCGAGACACCCTCCTCTGGAAACACCATATATTTT.

This clonotype was seen at least ten times. This rearrangement joins TRBV29-1 to TRBJ1-5; D is perhaps TRBD1 (6 bases). The CDR3 contains 12 residues. The ends were cut back, 6 bases at V and 1 base at J, with 7 bases in the middle. CDR1 is SQVTM, CDR2 ANQGSEA, per germline. The chain's CDR3 is CSVQGSNQPQHF. CDR3 sequence (DNA): TGCAGCGTACAGGGAAGCAATCAGCCCCAGCATTTT. Using reference TRBV29-1 and TRBJ1-5 for the parts outside the CDR3, the full variable domain is SAVISQKPSRDICQRGTSLTIQCQVDSQVTMMFWYRQQPGQSLTLIATANQGSEATYESGFVIDKFPISRPNLTFSTLTVSNMSPEDSSIYLCSVQGSNQPQHFGDGTRLSIL.

This clonotype was observed a handful of times. J is TRBJ1-6 and V is TRBV7-8; maybe TRBD1 (6 bases). This CDR3 contains 16 residues. The V gene's germline CDR1 is SGHVS and CDR2 FQNEAQ. Trimming took off 4 bases at V and 7 bases at J, with 17 bases between the two ends. CDR3: CASSSRQESGNSPLHF. CDR3 nucleotides: TGTGCCAGCAGCTCCCGACAGGAGTCTGGGAATTCACCCCTCCACTTT.

This clonotype was seen at least ten times. The CDR3 loop reads CSVRRSSGGEETQYF. The CDR3 DNA is TGCAGCGTCCGTCGTAGCTCGGGGGGGGAAGAGACCCAGTACTTC. This sequence joins TRBV29-1 and TRBJ2-5; 8 bases line up with TRBD2. CDR1 is SQVTM and CDR2 is ANQGSEA in the germline V gene. The CDR3 sequence is 15 residues long. J was trimmed by 3 bases and V by 6 bases; bases with no gene match: 12.

V gene TRBV6-5 combines with J gene TRBJ1-1, with a possible D match to TRBD1 (6 bases). CDR3 size: 13 residues. The ends were cut back, 0 bases at V and 10 bases at J, with 12 bases in the middle. Germline CDR1 reads MNHEY; CDR2 reads SVGAGI. In DNA form, the CDR3 reads TGTGCCAGCAGTTACTCTTCAGGGGCGGTAGCTTTCTTT. It translates to CASSYSSGAVAFF.

This clonotype was counted only a few times. The V call is TRBV29-1, the J call TRBJ1-1; D is possibly TRBD1 (6 bases). Germline CDR1 and CDR2: SQVTM and ANQGSEA. The CDR3 is 12 residues long. With 4 bases removed from V and 5 bases from J, the gap between germline ends came to 11 bases. Here the CDR3 DNA reads TGCAGCGTTGCCGGGGGCGGGACTGAAGCTTTCTTT. Residues: CSVAGGGTEAFF.

This clonotype was counted at least ten times. This chain uses TRBV7-2 with TRBJ1-6, with D unresolved. Trimming shortened V by 1 base and J by 14 bases, and 9 bases separated the two germline ends. The CDR3 loop spans 12 amino acids. Germline V CDR1 and CDR2: SGHTA, FQGNSA. The CDR3 spells CASSLVGRTLHF. The CDR3 nucleotides are TGTGCCAGCAGCTTAGTCGGGCGAACCCTCCACTTT.

The genes are TRBV4-1 and TRBJ2-1; TRBD2 aligns across 14 bases. CDR1 is MGHRA, CDR2 YSYEKL, per germline. With 0 bases clipped from V and 8 bases from J, the junction kept 6 bases outside the gene matches. The CDR3 sequence is 17 residues long. The CDR3 nucleotides read TGCGCCAGCAGCCAAGAGGGACTAGCGGGGGTTATCGATGAGCAGTTCTTC. It codes for CASSQEGLAGVIDEQFF.

J is TRBJ1-2 and V is TRBV6-5; D perhaps matches TRBD1 (6 bases). CDR3 length: 16 residues. Germline V lookup: CDR1 MNHEY, CDR2 SVGAGI. Trimming took off 6 bases at V and 4 bases at J, with 21 bases between the two ends. CDR3 protein: CASSTDWGAGGYGYTF. Written as DNA, the CDR3 is TGTGCCAGCAGCACTGACTGGGGGGCCGGGGGCTATGGCTACACCTTC.

The chain carries TRBV20-1 and TRBJ2-7; possibly TRBD1 for D (5 bases). CDR3 length equals 11 residues. Germline assignment: CDR1 DFQATT and CDR2 SNEGSKA (reference sequence). V was shortened by 6 bases and J by 6 bases, with 12 bases between the two germline ends. In nucleotides, the CDR3 is TGCAGTGCCCCAAGGGGCAGCGAGCAGTACTTC. As protein: CSAPRGSEQYF.

This clonotype was picked up many times. The V and J genes are TRBV14 and TRBJ2-3; 8 bases match TRBD2. In germline, CDR1 is SGHDN, CDR2 FVKESK. Germline trimming cut 6 bases from V and 8 bases from J; bases unmatched to any gene: 13. This CDR3 comprises 15 residues. This chain's CDR3 is CASSQSSGIGATQYF. Here the CDR3 DNA reads TGTGCCAGCAGTCAGAGTAGCGGGATTGGGGCTACGCAGTATTTT. Drawing the rest from reference TRBV14 and TRBJ2-3, the complete variable domain is EAGVTQFPSHSVIEKGQTVTLRCDPISGHDNLYWYRRVMGKEIKFLLHFVKESKQDESGMPNNRFLAERTGGTYSTLKVQPAELEDSGVYFCASSQSSGIGATQYFGPGTRLTVL.

This clonotype was recorded many times. This rearrangement joins TRBV12-3 or TRBV12-4 to TRBJ1-2, with D possibly TRBD1 on 5 matching bases. The CDR3 extends over 13 amino acids. The V end lost 3 bases, the J end lost 8 bases, and 13 bases lay between the germline ends. For the CDR3, the DNA is TGTGCCAGCAGTTTGGGGCAGGGCCGGGGCTACACCTTC. Translating it yields CASSLGQGRGYTF.

The V and J genes are TRBV19 and TRBJ2-6; 8 nucleotides match TRBD1. CDR3 length equals 18 residues. The V and J ends lost 6 bases and 3 bases, in that order; junction bases with no gene match: 13. Germline V gene sequence: CDR1 LNHDA, CDR2 SQIVND (reference sequence). The CDR3: CASSPWWQGALGANVLTF. In DNA form, the CDR3 reads TGTGCCAGTAGCCCCTGGTGGCAGGGGGCGCTTGGGGCCAACGTCCTGACTTTC.

V and J are TRBV5-6 and TRBJ2-1; 12 bases agree with TRBD2. With V trimmed by 0 bases and J by 9 bases, 4 bases remained unmatched. Germline assignment: CDR1 SGHDT and CDR2 YYEEEE. The CDR3 length is 15 residues. The CDR3 spells CASSLELAGGGEQFF. The CDR3 coding sequence is TGTGCCAGCAGCTTGGAACTAGCGGGGGGCGGTGAGCAGTTCTTC.

This clonotype was seen at least ten times. V is TRBV6-6 and J is TRBJ2-1; 10 nucleotides agree with TRBD1. The CDR3 is 15 residues long. J was trimmed by 5 bases and V by 5 bases; bases with no gene match: 6. Per the germline V gene, CDR1 is MNHNY and CDR2 is SVGAGI (reference sequence). For the CDR3, the DNA is TGTGCCAGCAGTGACAGGGGGCTGAAGGACAATGAGCAGTTCTTC. This codes for CASSDRGLKDNEQFF.

This chain links TRBV4-1 with TRBJ2-1; 10 bases are shared with TRBD2. This CDR3 has 19 amino acids. The ends lost 1 base at V and 2 bases at J; junction bases unmatched: 11. Germline CDR1 reads MGHRA; CDR2 reads YSYEKL. The CDR3 here is CASSQAWSSGGSAYNEQFF. CDR3 DNA: TGCGCCAGCAGCCAAGCTTGGAGTAGCGGGGGGTCGGCCTACAATGAGCAGTTCTTC.

The chain recombines TRBV19 with TRBJ2-1; the D gene is possibly TRBD1 (5 bases). V was clipped by 5 bases and J by 3 bases, with 8 bases between them. Germline assignment: CDR1 LNHDA and CDR2 SQIVND (reference sequence). This CDR3 is built from 13 residues. This chain's CDR3 is CASSRQIYNEQFF. DNA for the CDR3: TGTGCCAGTAGTCGACAGATCTACAATGAGCAGTTCTTC.

The chain employs TRBV6-5 and TRBJ2-5; D gene uncertain. CDR1 is MNHEY, CDR2 SVGAGI, per germline. V lost 1 base to trimming and J lost 5 bases, with 8 bases between them. The CDR3 has 13 residues. The CDR3 here is CASSYWQRETQYF. The CDR3 bases are TGTGCCAGCAGTTACTGGCAGCGCGAGACCCAGTACTTC.

This clonotype has a count of ten or more. The chain carries TRBV20-1 and TRBJ1-2; D is unclear. The germline V and J ends were trimmed by 1 base and 5 bases, with 14 bases remaining between them. Per germline, CDR1 DFQATT and CDR2 SNEGSKA (reference sequence). CDR3 length: 14 amino acids. The CDR3 loop is CSARAGLTSYGYTF. In DNA, the CDR3 is TGCAGTGCTAGAGCAGGACTTACCAGTTATGGCTACACCTTC.

In its sample, this clonotype ranks as medium-sized. The genes are TRBV10-3 and TRBJ1-1; 8 nucleotides agree with TRBD1. The CDR3 consists of 13 residues. Unmatched junction bases numbered 4, after V lost 7 bases and J lost 3 bases. Germline V gene data show CDR1 as ENHRY and CDR2 as SYGVKD. The CDR3 DNA sequence: TGTGCCATCACTCCAGGGGGCTACACTGAAGCTTTCTTT. Amino acids: CAITPGGYTEAFF.